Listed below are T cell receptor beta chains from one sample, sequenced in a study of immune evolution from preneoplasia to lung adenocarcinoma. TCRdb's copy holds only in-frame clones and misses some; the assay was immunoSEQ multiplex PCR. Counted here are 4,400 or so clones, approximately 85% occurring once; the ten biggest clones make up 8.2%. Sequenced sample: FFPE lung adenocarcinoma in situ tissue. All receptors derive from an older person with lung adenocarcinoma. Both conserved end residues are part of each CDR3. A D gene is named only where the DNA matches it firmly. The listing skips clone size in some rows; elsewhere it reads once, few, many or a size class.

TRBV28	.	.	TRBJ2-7	TGTGCCAGCACCGAGGGGCCGGCGGTACCCGAGCAGTACTTC	CASTEGPAVPEQYF
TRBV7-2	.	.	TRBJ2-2	TGTGCCAGCAGCCGGGACACCAACACCGGGGAGCTGTTTTTT	CASSRDTNTGELFF
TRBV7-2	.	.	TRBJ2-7	TGTGCCAGCAGCTTATATGGGACGTCGAGCTCCTACGAGCAGTACTTC	CASSLYGTSSSYEQYF
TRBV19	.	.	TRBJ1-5	TGTGCCAGTAGTAATTTGGGGGGGTCTCAGCCCCAGCATTTT	CASSNLGGSQPQHF
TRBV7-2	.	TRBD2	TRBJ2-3	TGTGCCAGCAACCAACTAGCGGGAGGGATCTCAGATACGCAGTATTTT	CASNQLAGGISDTQYF
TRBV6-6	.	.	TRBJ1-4	TGTGCCAGCAAGTTCTACAATTCTAATGAAAAACTGTTTTTT	CASKFYNSNEKLFF
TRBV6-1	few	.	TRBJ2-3	TGTGCCAGCAGTGAAAAGGGAGAATGGGATACGCAGTATTTT	CASSEKGEWDTQYF
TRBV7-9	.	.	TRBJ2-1	TGTGCCAGCAGCTTAGGGGTAGGGGAGATCAATGAGCAGTTCTTC	CASSLGVGEINEQFF
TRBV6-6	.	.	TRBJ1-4	TGTGCCGGCAGTTCGCGGGTCGGTAATGAAAAACTGTTTTTT	CAGSSRVGNEKLFF
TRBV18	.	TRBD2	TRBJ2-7	TGTGCCAGCTCACCAGAGGGACTAGTTAGCGAGCAGTACTTC	CASSPEGLVSEQYF
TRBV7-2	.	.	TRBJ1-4	TGTGCCAGCAGCTTAGCGGAACAAACCGGGACTATAAAGTACCTTGGTAGAAAACTGTTTTTT	CASSLAEQTGTIKYLGRKLFF
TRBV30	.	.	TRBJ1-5	TGTGCCTGGAGATCTATGGGGGGATCGGGGAATCAGCCCCAGCATTTT	CAWRSMGGSGNQPQHF
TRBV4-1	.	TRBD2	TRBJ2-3	TGCGCCAGCAGCCAAACCCCAGAGGGGCTAGCGGGAAGAGATACGCAGTATTTT	CASSQTPEGLAGRDTQYF
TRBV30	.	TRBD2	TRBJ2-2	TGTGCCTGGAGTGTACGGGGGGGCACCGGGGAGCTGTTTTTT	CAWSVRGGTGELFF
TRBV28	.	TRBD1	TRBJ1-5	TGTGCCAGCAGTATACGACAGGGGAACAATCAGCCCCAGCATTTT	CASSIRQGNNQPQHF
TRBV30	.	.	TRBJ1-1	TGTGCCCGGACGGACAGCGGCTATAACACTGAAGCTTTCTTT	CARTDSGYNTEAFF
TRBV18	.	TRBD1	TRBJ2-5	TGTGCCAGCTCACTGCGCGGGGGGACAGGGGGCGGCGAGACCCAGTACTTC	CASSLRGGTGGGETQYF
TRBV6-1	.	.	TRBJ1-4	TGTGCCAGCAGTGATGAAGGTACTCATGAAAAACTGTTTTTT	CASSDEGTHEKLFF
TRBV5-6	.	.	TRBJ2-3	TGTGCCAGCAGCTTGGGTCCAACAGATACGCAGTATTTT	CASSLGPTDTQYF
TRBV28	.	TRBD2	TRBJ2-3	TGTGCCACCGGGGGGGGAGGCACAGATACGCAGTATTTT	CATGGGGTDTQYF
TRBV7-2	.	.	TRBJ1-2	TGTGCCAGCAGCTTAGGGCGGGGGACTAACTATGGCTACACCTTC	CASSLGRGTNYGYTF
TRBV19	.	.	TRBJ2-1	TGTGCCAGTAGTAAGTCCCTACATGAGCAGTTCTTC	CASSKSLHEQFF
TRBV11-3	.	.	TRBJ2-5	TGTGCCAGCAGCTCCCACGATGGGGTATCAGAGACCCAGTACTTC	CASSSHDGVSETQYF
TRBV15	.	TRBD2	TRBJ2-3	TGTGCCACCAGCAGAGATGTCGCGACTAGCGGGGGACTCACAGATACGCAGTATTTT	CATSRDVATSGGLTDTQYF
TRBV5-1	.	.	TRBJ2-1	TGCGCCAGCAGCGTCGGGAACTGGGATGATGAGCAGTTCTTC	CASSVGNWDDEQFF
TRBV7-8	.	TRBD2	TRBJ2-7	TGTGCCAGCAGCTCACTAGCGGGAGGTCCCTACGAGCAGTACTTC	CASSSLAGGPYEQYF
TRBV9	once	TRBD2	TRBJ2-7	TGTGCCAGCAGCCCCCAGGCGGGGGAATTCTACGAGCAGTACTTC	CASSPQAGEFYEQYF
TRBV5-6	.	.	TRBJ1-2	TGTGCCAGCAGCTTGCAGGGGCCAAAGGGCTACACCTTC	CASSLQGPKGYTF
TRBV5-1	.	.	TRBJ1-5	TGCGCCAGCAGCTTGTCTGGGACAAGCAATCAGCCCCAGCATTTT	CASSLSGTSNQPQHF
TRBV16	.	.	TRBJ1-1	TGTGCCAGCAGCCAATCAAGAGAGAGCACTGAAGCTTTCTTT	CASSQSRESTEAFF
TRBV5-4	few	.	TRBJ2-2	TGTGCCCTCACCGTAACGAACACCGGGGAGCTGTTTTTT	CALTVTNTGELFF
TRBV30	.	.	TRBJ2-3	TGTGCCTGGAGCGCTCGGGATACGCAGTATTTT	CAWSARDTQYF
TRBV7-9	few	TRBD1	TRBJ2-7	TGTGCCAGCAGCACGGGACAGGACTACGAGCAGTACTTC	CASSTGQDYEQYF
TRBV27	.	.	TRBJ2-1	TGTGCCAGCAGTTTAACTATTGGCAATGAGCAGTTCTTC	CASSLTIGNEQFF
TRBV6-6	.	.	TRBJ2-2	TGTGCCAGCAGTTACTCGAGACCCCCTAGCCCCGGGGAGCTGTTTTTT	CASSYSRPPSPGELFF
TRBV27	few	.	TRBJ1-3	TGTGCCAGCGGACCTGTACAGGGAAACACCATATATTTT	CASGPVQGNTIYF
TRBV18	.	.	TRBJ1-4	TGTGCCAGCTCATTGTCCAAAGGAGGCTTCAATGAAAAACTGTTTTTT	CASSLSKGGFNEKLFF
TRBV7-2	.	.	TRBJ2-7	TGTGCCAGCAGTACCCCTGGGACTCTAAATTCCTACGAGCAGTACTTC	CASSTPGTLNSYEQYF
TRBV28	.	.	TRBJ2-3	TGTGCCATTGGGGGTCGGGACCAACTAAGCACAGATACGCAGTATTTT	CAIGGRDQLSTDTQYF
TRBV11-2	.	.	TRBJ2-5	TGTGCCAGCAGCCCCACCGGGGGGCGAGAGACCCAGTACTTC	CASSPTGGRETQYF
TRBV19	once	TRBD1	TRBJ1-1	TGTGCCAGTAGTACCCAACAGGGGGCAACTGAAGCTTTCTTT	CASSTQQGATEAFF
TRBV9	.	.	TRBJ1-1	TGTGCCAGCAGCGTTACGGGGAACACTGAAGCTTTCTTT	CASSVTGNTEAFF
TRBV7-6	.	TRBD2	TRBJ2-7	TGTGCCAGCAGCGTTATAGGGGAGGGCCTGTACGAGCAGTACTTC	CASSVIGEGLYEQYF